This TCR beta chain was captured by sequencing in a study of blood T cell repertoires in COVID-19. The J segment lost 7 bases and the V segment lost 3 bases, leaving 6 bases of the junction unmatched. Germline CDR1 SGDLS, CDR2 YYNGEE. The CDR3 is 14 amino acids. Generated by immunoSEQ multiplex PCR, the TCRdb table keeps only in-frame clones and is missing some. The sample comprises around 320,000 clones, around 85% of which are singletons, and around 7.2% rests with the top ten. The sequenced sample consisted of peripheral blood. The chain carries TRBV9 and TRBJ1-5, with 8 bases fitting TRBD1. The sequence came from a human donor in a cohort sampled during active COVID-19. The CDR3 region is CASSAGGGGQPQHF. Written as DNA, the CDR3 is TGTGCCAGCAGCGCAGGGGGCGGTGGACAGCCCCAGCATTTT.